The count of the clone carrying this T cell receptor (beta chain) is one. This record comes from a study of cytomegalovirus exposure and HLA in healthy donors. In germline, CDR1 is PRHDT, CDR2 FYEKMQ (reference sequence). This CDR3 comprises 16 residues. V gave up 3 bases and J gave up 4 bases; unmatched junction bases: 4. The PCR was carried out with 60 Vbeta primers and 13 Jbeta primers. Using immunoSEQ multiplex PCR, the repertoire was profiled, and TCRdb retains in-frame clones only, with some absent. Among more than 85,000 clones, roughly 80% were seen once, and the ten largest hold 6.9%. The sequence came from a man younger than 45 in good health and CMV-seropositive. What was sequenced was PBMCs. This sequence joins TRBV13 and TRBJ2-1, with TRBD2 matching 12 bases. CDR3 sequence: CASSLRLAGDYNEQFF. CDR3 DNA sequence: TGTGCCAGCAGCTTGAGACTAGCGGGGGATTACAATGAGCAGTTCTTC.